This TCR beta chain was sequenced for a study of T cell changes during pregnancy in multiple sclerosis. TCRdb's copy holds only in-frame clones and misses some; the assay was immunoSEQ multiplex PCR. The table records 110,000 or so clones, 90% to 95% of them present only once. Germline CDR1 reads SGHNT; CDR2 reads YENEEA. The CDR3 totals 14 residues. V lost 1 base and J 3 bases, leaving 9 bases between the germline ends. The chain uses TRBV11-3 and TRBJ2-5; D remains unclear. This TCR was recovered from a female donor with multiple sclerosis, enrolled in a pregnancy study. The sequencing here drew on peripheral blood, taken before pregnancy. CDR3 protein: CASSLGGAEETQYF. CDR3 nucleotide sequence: TGTGCCAGCAGCTTAGGCGGCGCCGAAGAGACCCAGTACTTC.